This T cell receptor (beta chain) was captured in a study of cytomegalovirus exposure and HLA in healthy donors. Study context: Inside one of the first data releases sat about 85 million unique TCRs taken from HLA-typed donors. Whole-study findings and limits: In a later analysis, a missense DCLRE1C variant was linked to TCR beta V- and J-gene trimming.

This clone has just a few counts. As yet, its antigen is unknown. Use of 60 Vbeta and 13 Jbeta primers characterized the PCR. Only in-frame clones appear in the TCRdb table, and some are missing; sequencing was by immunoSEQ multiplex PCR. The data contain around 150,000 clones, 60% to 80% of them singletons. The origin of this receptor is a woman between 40 and 50 years old in good health and CMV-seronegative. The specimen sequenced was PBMCs.

This chain's CDR3 is CASSTASGTGELFF. CDR3 nucleotide sequence: TGTGCCAGCAGCACGGCCTCGGGCACCGGGGAGCTGTTTTTT. The chain recombines TRBV6-4 with TRBJ2-2, with D uncertain. V lost 6 bases, J lost 4 bases, and 12 bases lay in between. There are 14 residues in the CDR3. Germline CDR1 and CDR2: MRHNA and SNTAGT.